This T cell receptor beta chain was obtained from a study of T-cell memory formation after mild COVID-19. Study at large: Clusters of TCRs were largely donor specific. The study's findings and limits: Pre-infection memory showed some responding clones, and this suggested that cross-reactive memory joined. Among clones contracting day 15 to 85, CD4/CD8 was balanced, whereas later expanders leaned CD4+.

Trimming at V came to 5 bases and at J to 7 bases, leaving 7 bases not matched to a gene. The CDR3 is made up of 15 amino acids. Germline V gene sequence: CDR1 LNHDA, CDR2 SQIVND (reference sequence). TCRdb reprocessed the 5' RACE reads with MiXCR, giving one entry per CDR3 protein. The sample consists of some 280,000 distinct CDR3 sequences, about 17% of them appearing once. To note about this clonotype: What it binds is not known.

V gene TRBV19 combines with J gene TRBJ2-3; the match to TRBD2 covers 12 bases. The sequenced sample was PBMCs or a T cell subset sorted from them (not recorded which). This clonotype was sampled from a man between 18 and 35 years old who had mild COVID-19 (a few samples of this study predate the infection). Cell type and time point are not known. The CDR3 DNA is TGTGCCAGTAGTCCGACTAGCGGGGGAGGGAATACGCAGTATTTT. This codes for CASSPTSGGGNTQYF.